This T cell receptor beta chain was captured by sequencing in a study of T cell responses to AZD1222 COVID-19 vaccine. Looking at the study overall: Pooled in the analysis were second doses at about 4 or about 12 weeks. General study points: Donors were largely white British and mainly female; clonal diversity was possibly underestimated. An increase in Spike-specific TCR breadth and depth was observed after two AZD1222 doses. Only 5 or 6 people who got AZD1222 tested seropositive at baseline.

The germline gives CDR1 SGHVS, CDR2 FQNEAQ. V shed 3 bases, J shed 0 bases, and the junction held 3 bases outside the gene matches. The CDR3 spans 16 residues. TCRdb's table, derived via immunoSEQ multiplex PCR, lists solely in-frame clones and lacks some. The sample has 95,000 to 120,000 clones, around 84% seen once. A note on this clone: Its target is not known.

The chain is built from TRBV7-8 and TRBJ2-3, with 10 nucleotides matching TRBD2. Sequenced material: peripheral blood, taken on day 0 of AZD1222 vaccination. The receptor was isolated from an adult in good health. Here the CDR3 reads CASSFLAGVSTDTQYF. Written as DNA, the CDR3 is TGTGCCAGCAGCTTTCTAGCGGGGGTTAGCACAGATACGCAGTATTTT.